A single T cell receptor beta chain is shown here with its context. Its matching antigen is unknown. The CDR3 has 14 residues. Baseline was the first blood sampling point, followed by cycle 4 day 1 and cycle 7 day 1. This specimen comes from a study of OX40 agonist ivuxolimab in advanced cancers. Whole-study context: Recorded diagnoses for dose-escalation patients were hepatocellular carcinoma, melanoma, renal cell or head and neck cancer. Study outcomes and limitations: Expanded peripheral T cell antigen specificity was not determined.

TCRdb's table, derived via immunoSEQ multiplex PCR, lists solely in-frame clones and lacks some. The sample records 50,000 to 65,000 clones, approximately 91% being singletons. The chain is built from TRBV21-1 and TRBJ2-7; whether TRBD2, the table's D call, matches the DNA was not checked. TRBV21-1 is noted as a pseudogene. The source is an adult with an advanced solid tumor such as melanoma, head and neck, liver or kidney cancer. The source material was CD4+ or CD8+ T cells sorted from blood, sampled in a trial of the OX40 agonist ivuxolimab. CDR3 residues: CASSMPSSSYEQYF. The CDR3 DNA follows: TGTGCCAGCAGCATGCCTAGTAGTTCCTACGAGCAGTACTTC.